This entry lists 25 T cell receptor beta chains sequenced from one sample in a study of control samples from healthy donors and cancer patients (dated by TCRdb to 2020 to 2022). Receptors were amplified or captured by the immunoSEQ multiplex PCR assay. TCRdb re-hosts the immuneACCESS table, in-frame sequences only. Its copies lack some clones; in the studies checked, an unresolved V gene accounts for under half of them, and the cause for the rest is not known. The sample records roughly 98,000 clones, more than 80% of which are singletons. The top ten clonotypes cover 6.5% to 9.5% of the sample. Material: blood. These receptors were taken from a young man in good health.

The J gene is TRBJ1-1, the V gene TRBV4-2; D might be TRBD1 (6 bases). Trimming took 1 base from V and 1 from J, leaving 13 bases between them. This CDR3 comprises 16 residues. The germline gives CDR1 LGHNA, CDR2 YNFKEQ. The CDR3 loop is CASSQVGDTENTEAFF. In DNA, the CDR3 is TGTGCCAGCAGCCAAGTGGGGGACACAGAGAACACTGAAGCTTTCTTT.

This clone was picked up one time. This sequence joins TRBV7-6 and TRBJ1-6; 9 bases are shared with TRBD1. V dropped 1 base and J dropped 10; count of bases not matched to a gene: 5. The germline CDR1 and CDR2 sequences are SGHVS and FNYEAQ. The length of the CDR3 is 15 residues. The DNA for the CDR3 is TGTGCCAGCAGCTTAGAGACAGGGGGTGGGTCACCCCTCCACTTT. Translated: CASSLETGGGSPLHF.

This chain uses TRBV4-2 with TRBJ2-7; a possible D gene is TRBD2 (6 bases). From germline, CDR1 is LGHNA and CDR2 YNFKEQ. CDR3 size: 16 residues. V lost 1 base and J 0 bases, leaving 13 bases between the germline ends. DNA of the CDR3: TGTGCCAGCAGCCAAGTTGGTGCGGGGAGCTCCTACGAGCAGTACTTC. It specifies CASSQVGAGSSYEQYF.

The rearrangement uses TRBV19 and TRBJ1-5; D not resolved. Trimming took 3 bases from V and 4 from J, leaving 10 bases between them. The length of the CDR3 is 14 residues. The germline CDR1 and CDR2 sequences are LNHDA and SQIVND (reference sequence). The CDR3 is CASSISSENQPQHF. The DNA for the CDR3 is TGTGCCAGTAGTATCAGTTCAGAAAATCAGCCCCAGCATTTT.

CDR3 bases: TGTGCCAGCAGCTTATGGCAGGGTGTAGAGACCCAGTACTTC. Protein sequence: CASSLWQGVETQYF. This chain links TRBV7-9 with TRBJ2-5; possibly TRBD1 for D (5 bases). V was cut by 2 bases and J by 4 bases, with 11 bases left in between. The CDR3 has 14 amino acids. Germline assignment: CDR1 SEHNR and CDR2 FQNEAQ (reference sequence). The entire variable domain, with the rest obtained from reference TRBV7-9 and TRBJ2-5, is as follows: DTGVSQNPRHKITKRGQNVTFRCDPISEHNRLYWYRQTLGQGPEFLTYFQNEAQLEKSRLLSDRFSAERPKGSFSTLEIQRTEQGDSAMYLCASSLWQGVETQYFGPGTRLLVL.

The chain carries TRBV2 and TRBJ2-1, with unresolved D. Germline CDR1 is SNHLY and CDR2 is FYNNEI. This CDR3 has 12 amino acids. Trimming took off 8 bases at V and 15 bases at J, with 20 bases between the two ends. The CDR3 DNA sequence: TGTGCCAGCCTAATCGGGCTCCCACGCCTGTTCTTC. Translation gives CASLIGLPRLFF.

This clone was recorded once. This chain uses TRBV7-9 with TRBJ2-1; 11 positions agree with TRBD1. The length of the CDR3 is 15 residues. Germline V lookup: CDR1 SEHNR, CDR2 FQNEAQ (reference sequence). With 4 bases clipped from V and 9 bases from J, the junction kept 8 bases outside the gene matches. The CDR3 region has the DNA TGTGCCAGCAGCTCATTGGGACAGGGGGAAGTTGAGCAGTTCTTC. Its translation is CASSSLGQGEVEQFF.

The chain has TRBV5-4 and TRBJ1-4, with 7 bases fitting TRBD1. The J segment lost 3 bases and the V segment lost 2 bases, leaving 1 base of the junction unmatched. Germline CDR1 and CDR2: SGHNT and YYREEE (reference sequence). CDR3 length: 14 amino acids. The CDR3 loop reads CASSFGTANEKLFF. The DNA for the CDR3 is TGTGCCAGCAGCTTCGGGACAGCTAATGAAAAACTGTTTTTT.

The chain is built from TRBV2 and TRBJ1-5; D gene unclear. CDR3 length equals 12 residues. Germline V gene sequence: CDR1 SNHLY, CDR2 FYNNEI. The V end lost 3 bases, the J end lost 2 bases, and 2 bases lay between the germline ends. The CDR3 loop is CASSEGNQPQHF. In DNA, the CDR3 is TGTGCCAGCAGTGAGGGCAATCAGCCCCAGCATTTT.

The J gene is TRBJ1-3, the V gene TRBV6-5; D perhaps matches TRBD1 (6 bases). The germline V and J ends were trimmed by 7 bases and 3 bases, with 16 bases remaining between them. CDR3 size: 15 residues. Germline CDR1 is MNHEY and CDR2 is SVGAGI. CDR3 loop: CASTEGGTFGNTIYF. The CDR3 DNA reads TGTGCCAGCACCGAAGGTGGGACATTTGGAAACACCATATATTTT.

J is TRBJ1-5 and V is TRBV30; 7 bases are shared with TRBD1. The germline CDR1 and CDR2 sequences are GTSNPN and SVGIG (reference sequence). The CDR3 covers 16 residues. V trimming: 1 base; J trimming: 1 base; junction bases outside the gene matches: 7. The CDR3 DNA reads TGTGCCTGGAGTGGCGGGACAGAGAAGAGCAATCAGCCCCAGCATTTT. It yields the protein CAWSGGTEKSNQPQHF.

This rearrangement joins TRBV2 to TRBJ1-1; D perhaps matches TRBD1 (6 bases). This CDR3 region has 13 residues. The V end was cut by 6 bases, the J end by 3 bases, with 11 bases between. Germline V gene lookup returns CDR1 SNHLY and CDR2 FYNNEI. The CDR3 DNA is TGTGCCAGCAGGACGGAGGGGGACACTGAAGCTTTCTTT. Amino acids: CASRTEGDTEAFF.

This chain links TRBV21-1 with TRBJ2-1. TRBV21-1 is listed as a pseudogene. This CDR3 is 16 amino acids long. The CDR3 loop reads CASASKARSSYNEQFF. The CDR3, as DNA: TGTGCCAGCGCATCTAAGGCGAGAAGCTCCTACAATGAGCAGTTCTTC.

This clone has only one observation. The chain couples TRBV7-9 to TRBJ2-6; 8 bases align to TRBD1. This CDR3 is 16 amino acids long. V trimming: 7 bases; J trimming: 2 bases; junction bases outside the gene matches: 7. CDR1 and CDR2 from the germline V gene are SEHNR and FQNEAQ (reference sequence). Here the CDR3 reads CASNEAGGTGANVLTF. CDR3 nucleotide sequence: TGTGCCAGCAATGAGGCAGGGGGCACTGGGGCCAACGTCCTGACTTTC.

The chain carries TRBV19 and TRBJ1-1; no clear D. With 8 bases removed from V and 1 base from J, the gap between germline ends came to 5 bases. Germline CDR1 LNHDA, CDR2 SQIVND (reference sequence). This CDR3 region has 11 residues. The CDR3 DNA sequence: TGTGCCAGTTTCGGGAACACTGAAGCTTTCTTT. It is translated as CASFGNTEAFF.

The sample holds a few counts of this clone. The chain is built from TRBV7-9 and TRBJ2-7; possibly TRBD2 for D (5 bases). Germline CDR1 is SEHNR and CDR2 is FQNEAQ (reference sequence). This CDR3 is built from 14 residues. V was cut by 4 bases and J by 1 base, with 11 bases left in between. In nucleotides, the CDR3 is TGTGCCAGCAGCTGGCCCGGGGTTTCCTACGAGCAGTACTTC. Translated: CASSWPGVSYEQYF. Together with reference TRBV7-9 and TRBJ2-7, the CDR3 gives the full variable domain: DTGVSQNPRHKITKRGQNVTFRCDPISEHNRLYWYRQTLGQGPEFLTYFQNEAQLEKSRLLSDRFSAERPKGSFSTLEIQRTEQGDSAMYLCASSWPGVSYEQYFGPGTRLTVT.

The CDR3 region has the DNA TGTGCCAGCAGCCAAGATGAGGGACTACCCCACTACAATGAGCAGTTCTTC. This codes for CASSQDEGLPHYNEQFF. V gene TRBV3-1 (or the pseudogene TRBV3-2) combines with J gene TRBJ2-1, with 7 bases that match TRBD2. The germline V gene encodes CDR1 LGHDT and CDR2 YNNKEL (reference sequence). The CDR3 covers 17 residues. V gave up 0 bases and J gave up 3 bases; unmatched junction bases: 8.

J is TRBJ2-7 and V is TRBV6-2 or TRBV6-3; no firm D call. In germline, CDR1 is MNHEY, CDR2 SVGEGT. The V and J ends lost 2 bases and 5 bases respectively, with 10 bases between them. The CDR3 runs 13 residues. The DNA for the CDR3 is TGTGCCAGCAGTTACACACGGGCGCACGAGCAGTACTTC. Amino acids: CASSYTRAHEQYF.

The rearrangement joins TRBV19 to TRBJ1-5; tentative D call: TRBD1 (6 bases). The CDR3 has 14 residues. CDR1 is LNHDA and CDR2 is SQIVND in the germline V gene (reference sequence). V lost 4 bases and J lost 7, with 14 bases in between. The CDR3 nucleotides read TGTGCCAGTAGTACCAACAGGGTCCGGCAGCCCCAGCATTTT. Encoded protein: CASSTNRVRQPQHF.

This chain uses TRBV15 with TRBJ1-2; D is perhaps TRBD1 (5 bases). V was clipped by 6 bases and J by 0 bases, with 11 bases between them. The germline gives CDR1 LNHNV, CDR2 YYDKDF (reference sequence). CDR3 length equals 14 residues. Here the CDR3 reads CATRGDGTNYGYTF. The CDR3 coding sequence is TGTGCCACCAGGGGGGACGGAACTAACTATGGCTACACCTTC.

This clone is a singleton in its sample. The chain has TRBV10-3 and TRBJ2-7; D not certain. Trimming removed 10 bases from V and 3 bases from J, with 13 bases in between. CDR3 length equals 12 residues. The germline V gene has CDR1 ENHRY and CDR2 SYGVKD. The chain's CDR3 is CATALGNYEQYF. The CDR3 nucleotides read TGTGCCACCGCACTGGGCAACTACGAGCAGTACTTC.

The J gene is TRBJ1-4, the V gene TRBV5-1, with a tentative D call TRBD1 (6 bases). Between the trimmed V and J ends, which lost 3 bases and 8 bases, there was a span of 17 bases. CDR1 and CDR2 from the germline V gene are SGHRS and YFSETQ. CDR3 length: 15 residues. CDR3 sequence (DNA): TGCGCCAGCAGCTCCTCCCGAAGGGGGAGCGAAAAACTGTTTTTT. As protein: CASSSSRRGSEKLFF.

The V and J genes are TRBV25-1 and TRBJ1-3; D remains unclear. The V end was cut by 3 bases, the J end by 0 bases, with 15 bases between. The germline V gene has CDR1 MGHDK and CDR2 SYGVNS. This CDR3 is 17 amino acids long. The CDR3 sequence is CASSDVADGRSGNTIYF. CDR3 nucleotide sequence: TGTGCCAGCAGTGACGTAGCGGACGGCCGCTCTGGAAACACCATATATTTT.

This chain uses TRBV6-2 or TRBV6-3 with TRBJ2-3; 8 bases line up with TRBD2. CDR3 length: 16 amino acids. Germline V gives CDR1 MNHEY, CDR2 SVGEGT. J was trimmed by 4 bases and V by 5 bases; bases with no gene match: 11. CDR3 DNA sequence: TGTGCCAGCAGTCGCGGGGCCACTAGCGGACCAGATACGCAGTATTTT. As protein: CASSRGATSGPDTQYF.

The chain recombines TRBV20-1 with TRBJ1-1; D call uncertain. V lost 1 base and J 8 bases, leaving 8 bases between the germline ends. CDR3 length equals 11 residues. Looked up from germline, CDR1 is DFQATT and CDR2 is SNEGSKA (reference sequence). The CDR3 DNA sequence: TGCAGTGCTAGAGCACTTTTGGAAGCTTTCTTT. This codes for CSARALLEAFF.